Listed below are T cell receptor beta chains from one sample, sequenced in a study of T cells in Graves' hyperthyroidism and ophthalmopathy. TCRdb redid the calling of the multiplex PCR reads with MiXCR, one entry per CDR3 protein. The profile shows 300,000 to 400,000 distinct CDR3 sequences, approximately 15% of them singletons. Sequenced: blood. These receptors all stem from a woman in her fifties or sixties with Graves' hyperthyroidism. Each CDR3 is given with its conserved first and last residue. D genes are given only for firm matches. Expanded clones get a size class; other rows say once, few or many, or leave the size out.

>TRBD1|TRBV3-1|many|TRBJ2-6
CASSGTRDSLSGANVLTF
TGTGCCAGCAGCGGAACCCGGGACAGCCTAAGTGGGGCCAACGTCCTGACTTTC
>NA|TRBV28|NA|TRBJ2-1
CASSPPGIAVYNEQFF
TGTGCCAGCAGTCCCCCCGGGATAGCGGTATACAATGAGCAGTTCTTC
>TRBD2|TRBV28|NA|TRBJ2-1
CASSTGLADNEQFF
TGTGCCAGCAGTACGGGACTAGCGGATAATGAGCAGTTCTTC
>TRBD2|TRBV5-1|few|TRBJ2-7
CASSVGLAASSYEQYF
TGCGCCAGCAGCGTGGGACTAGCGGCGAGCTCCTACGAGCAGTACTTC
>NA|TRBV7-7|many|TRBJ2-3
CASSLLLGDTQYF
TGTGCTAGCAGCTTACTCCTGGGGGATACGCAGTATTTT
>TRBD2|TRBV6-1|many|TRBJ2-1
CASRSGTSGSNEQFF
TGTGCCAGCAGATCCGGGACTAGCGGTTCCAATGAGCAGTTCTTC
>NA|TRBV27|many|TRBJ2-7
CASSLEFPRDSYEQYF
TGTGCCAGCAGTTTAGAATTCCCTAGAGACTCCTACGAGCAGTACTTC
>TRBD2|TRBV6-5|many|TRBJ2-3
CASSYSILAGWGTQYF
TGTGCCAGCAGTTACTCGATACTAGCGGGATGGGGTACGCAGTATTTT
>TRBD1|TRBV4-1|NA|TRBJ1-5
CASSQDRGPGGNQPQHF
TGCGCCAGCAGCCAAGACAGGGGGCCGGGGGGCAATCAGCCCCAGCATTTT
>NA|TRBV7-2|many|TRBJ2-2
CASSLEFVPVANTGELFF
TGTGCCAGCAGCTTAGAGTTCGTTCCGGTGGCGAACACCGGGGAGCTGTTTTTT
>NA|TRBV3-1|many|TRBJ1-1
CASSQDGGSRAFF
TGTGCCAGCAGCCAAGATGGAGGGAGTAGAGCTTTCTTT
>NA|TRBV20-1|NA|TRBJ1-1
CSARMIGWPTLNTEAFF
TGCAGCGCTAGAATGATAGGGTGGCCCACTCTGAACACTGAAGCTTTCTTT
>NA|TRBV7-2|many|TRBJ1-5
CASSLAQGQPQHF
TGTGCCAGCAGCTTAGCGCAGGGACAGCCCCAGCATTTT
>TRBD2|TRBV7-9|many|TRBJ2-1
CASTPSRLAGSLAYNEQFF
TGTGCCAGCACCCCTTCGAGACTAGCGGGTTCCCTTGCGTACAATGAGCAGTTCTTC
>NA|TRBV10-3|NA|TRBJ2-7
CAIRRGDMPYEQYF
TGTGCCATCAGGAGGGGGGATATGCCCTACGAGCAGTACTTC
>NA|TRBV18|many|TRBJ1-1
CASSPGGSMNTEAFF
TGTGCCAGCTCACCGGGAGGCTCGATGAACACTGAAGCTTTCTTT
>TRBD1|TRBV5-6|NA|TRBJ1-5
CASSFGTGDLQNQPQHF
TGTGCCAGCAGCTTCGGGACAGGGGATCTTCAAAATCAGCCCCAGCATTTT
>NA|TRBV6-1|many|TRBJ1-5
CASSGPGPYQPQHF
TGTGCCAGCAGTGGGCCGGGGCCCTATCAGCCCCAGCATTTT
>TRBD2|TRBV30|few|TRBJ2-5
CAWSRDGGSETQYF
TGTGCCTGGAGCCGGGACGGGGGGTCAGAGACCCAGTACTTC
>NA|TRBV7-2|NA|TRBJ1-1
CASSLDRYEAFF
TGTGCCAGCAGCTTAGACAGGTACGAAGCTTTCTTT
>NA|TRBV19|NA|TRBJ1-1
CASSIQGTNTEAFF
TGTGCCAGTAGTATTCAGGGTACTAACACTGAAGCTTTCTTT
>TRBD1|TRBV12-3/TRBV12-4|many|TRBJ2-2
CASKSGQGRTGELFF
TGTGCCAGCAAATCTGGACAGGGGAGGACCGGGGAGCTGTTTTTT
>TRBD1|TRBV7-6|many|TRBJ2-7
CASSSDRGTYEQYF
TGTGCCAGCAGCAGCGACAGGGGAACCTACGAGCAGTACTTC
>TRBD2|TRBV7-9|NA|TRBJ2-7
CASSSGLATFEQYF
TGTGCCAGCAGCTCAGGACTAGCGACGTTCGAGCAGTACTTC
>TRBD2|TRBV11-3|many|TRBJ2-7
CASSLILAGANEQYF
TGTGCCAGCAGCTTAATACTAGCGGGAGCAAACGAGCAGTACTTC
>TRBD2|TRBV28|many|TRBJ2-1
CASSFGGIAGVKNEQFF
TGTGCCAGCAGTTTTGGGGGTATAGCGGGAGTAAAGAATGAGCAGTTCTTC
>NA|TRBV12-5|many|TRBJ2-7
CASGEGSVDEQYF
TGTGCTAGTGGGGAGGGGTCAGTGGACGAGCAGTACTTC
>NA|TRBV20-1|NA|TRBJ1-1
CSARDLFGGYRFRTEAFF
TGCAGTGCTAGAGATCTTTTCGGAGGGTACCGTTTCAGGACTGAAGCTTTCTTT
>NA|TRBV29-1|many|TRBJ1-1
CSVEVSENTEAFF
TGCAGCGTTGAAGTTTCGGAGAACACTGAAGCTTTCTTT
>NA|TRBV11-2|NA|TRBJ2-5
CASSLGLDVIAETQYF
TGTGCCAGCAGCTTAGGGCTGGACGTCATAGCAGAGACCCAGTACTTC
>NA|TRBV20-1|many|TRBJ2-1
CSARELTNEQFF
TGCAGTGCTAGAGAACTAACCAATGAGCAGTTCTTC
>NA|TRBV9|many|TRBJ2-1
CASSALDPGEQFF
TGTGCCAGCAGCGCCCTGGACCCCGGGGAGCAGTTCTTC
>TRBD1|TRBV30|many|TRBJ1-2
CAWSDRGGYTF
TGTGCCTGGAGTGACAGGGGTGGCTACACCTTC
>TRBD1|TRBV5-8|many|TRBJ2-5
CASSSFRQGARGETQYF
TGTGCCAGCAGCAGCTTTAGACAGGGGGCTAGAGGGGAGACCCAGTACTTC
>TRBD2|TRBV18|few|TRBJ2-1
CASSPSQVSGSQDNEQFF
TGTGCCAGCTCACCCTCCCAGGTTAGCGGGAGTCAGGACAATGAGCAGTTCTTC
>NA|TRBV28|many|TRBJ2-3
CASAGRDTQYF
TGTGCCAGCGCTGGGCGAGATACGCAGTATTTT
>NA|TRBV12-3/TRBV12-4|few|TRBJ2-6
CASSSTVSGANVLTF
TGTGCCAGCAGTTCGACAGTCTCTGGGGCCAACGTCCTGACTTTC
>NA|TRBV11-2|many|TRBJ1-4
CASSSSASATNEKLFF
TGTGCCAGCAGCTCCTCCGCCTCGGCAACTAATGAAAAACTGTTTTTT
>TRBD1|TRBV10-3|many|TRBJ2-1
CAISEPGQGPTNEQFF
TGTGCCATCAGTGAGCCCGGACAGGGCCCGACCAATGAGCAGTTCTTC
>TRBD2|TRBV24-1|many|TRBJ2-7
CATSDPGASGTGEQYF
TGTGCCACCAGTGACCCGGGGGCTAGCGGGACCGGCGAGCAGTACTTC
>NA|TRBV4-1|many|TRBJ2-5
CASSRFISPRETQYF
TGCGCCAGCAGCCGCTTCATATCACCGAGAGAGACCCAGTACTTC
>NA|TRBV25-1|NA|TRBJ2-7
CASSAGDSYEQYF
TGTGCCAGCAGTGCTGGGGACTCCTACGAGCAGTACTTC
>NA|TRBV24-1|few|TRBJ2-1
CATSDLGVGSPGDEQFF
TGTGCCACCAGTGATTTGGGGGTGGGGAGCCCCGGGGATGAGCAGTTCTTC